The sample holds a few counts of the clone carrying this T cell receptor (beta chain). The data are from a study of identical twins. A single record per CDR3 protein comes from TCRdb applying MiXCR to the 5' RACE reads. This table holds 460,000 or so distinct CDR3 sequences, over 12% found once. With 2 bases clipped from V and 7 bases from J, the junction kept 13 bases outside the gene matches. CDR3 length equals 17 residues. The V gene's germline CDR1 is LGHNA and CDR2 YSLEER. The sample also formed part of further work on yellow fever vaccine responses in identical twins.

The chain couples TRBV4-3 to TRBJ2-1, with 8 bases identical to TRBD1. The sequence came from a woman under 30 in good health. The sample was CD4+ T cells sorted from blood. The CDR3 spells CASSQYFHGQGRNEQFF. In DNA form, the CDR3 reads TGCGCCAGCAGCCAATATTTCCACGGACAGGGTAGGAATGAGCAGTTCTTC.